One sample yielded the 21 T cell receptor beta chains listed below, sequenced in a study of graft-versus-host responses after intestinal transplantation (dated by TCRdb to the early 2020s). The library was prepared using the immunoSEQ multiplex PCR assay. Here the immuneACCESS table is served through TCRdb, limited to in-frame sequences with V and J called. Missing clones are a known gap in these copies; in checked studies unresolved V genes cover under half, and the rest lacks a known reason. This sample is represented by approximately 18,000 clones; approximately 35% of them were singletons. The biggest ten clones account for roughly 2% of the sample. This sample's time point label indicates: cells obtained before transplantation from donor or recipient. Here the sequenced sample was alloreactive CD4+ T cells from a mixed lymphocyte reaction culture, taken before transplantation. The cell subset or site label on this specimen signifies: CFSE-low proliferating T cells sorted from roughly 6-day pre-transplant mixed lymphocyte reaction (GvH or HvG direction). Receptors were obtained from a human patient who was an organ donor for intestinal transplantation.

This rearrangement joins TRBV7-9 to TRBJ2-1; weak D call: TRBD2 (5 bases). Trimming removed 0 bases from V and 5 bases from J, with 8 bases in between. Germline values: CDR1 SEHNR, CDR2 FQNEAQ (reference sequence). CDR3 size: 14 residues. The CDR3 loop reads CASSLAEVNNEQFF. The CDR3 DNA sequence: TGTGCCAGCAGCTTAGCGGAGGTAAACAATGAGCAGTTCTTC.

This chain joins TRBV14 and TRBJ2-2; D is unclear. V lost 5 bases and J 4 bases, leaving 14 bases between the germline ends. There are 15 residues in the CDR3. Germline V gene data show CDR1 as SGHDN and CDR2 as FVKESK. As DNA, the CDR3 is TGTGCCAGCAGCTCTAGGTCTTTAATCACCGGGGAGCTGTTTTTT. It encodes CASSSRSLITGELFF.

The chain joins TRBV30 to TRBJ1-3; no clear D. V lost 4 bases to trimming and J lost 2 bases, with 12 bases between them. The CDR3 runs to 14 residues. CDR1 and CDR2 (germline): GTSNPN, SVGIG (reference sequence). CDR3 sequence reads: CAWNQDGAGNTIYF. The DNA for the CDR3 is TGTGCCTGGAATCAAGACGGAGCTGGAAACACCATATATTTT. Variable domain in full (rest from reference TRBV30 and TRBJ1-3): SQTIHQWPATLVQPVGSPLSLECTVEGTSNPNLYWYRQAAGRGLQLLFYSVGIGQISSEVPQNLSASRPQDRQFILSSKKLLLSDSGFYLCAWNQDGAGNTIYFGEGSWLTVV.

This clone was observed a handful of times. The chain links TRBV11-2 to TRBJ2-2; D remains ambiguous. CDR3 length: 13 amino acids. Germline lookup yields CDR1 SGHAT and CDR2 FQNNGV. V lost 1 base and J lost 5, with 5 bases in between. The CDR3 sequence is CASSLVRTGELFF. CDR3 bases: TGTGCCAGCAGCTTAGTTCGGACCGGGGAGCTGTTTTTT.

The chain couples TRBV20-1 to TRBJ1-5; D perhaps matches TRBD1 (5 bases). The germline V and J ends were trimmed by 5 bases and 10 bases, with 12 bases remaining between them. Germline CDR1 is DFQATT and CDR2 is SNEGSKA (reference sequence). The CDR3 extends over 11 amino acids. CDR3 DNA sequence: TGCAGTGCTTTCCACCGGGACCCCCAGCATTTT. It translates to CSAFHRDPQHF.

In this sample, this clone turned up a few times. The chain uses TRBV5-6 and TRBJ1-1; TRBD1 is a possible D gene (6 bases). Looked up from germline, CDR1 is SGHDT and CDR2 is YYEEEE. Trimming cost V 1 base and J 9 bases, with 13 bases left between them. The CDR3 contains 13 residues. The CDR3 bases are TGTGCCAGCAGCTTGTGGGCAGGGGAACAAGCTTTCTTT. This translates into CASSLWAGEQAFF.

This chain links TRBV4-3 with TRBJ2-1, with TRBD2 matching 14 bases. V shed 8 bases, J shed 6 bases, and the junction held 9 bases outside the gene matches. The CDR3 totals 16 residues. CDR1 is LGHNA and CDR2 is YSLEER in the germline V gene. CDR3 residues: CASGRLAGGFFNEQFF. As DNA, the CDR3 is TGCGCCAGCGGCCGACTAGCGGGAGGGTTCTTCAATGAGCAGTTCTTC.

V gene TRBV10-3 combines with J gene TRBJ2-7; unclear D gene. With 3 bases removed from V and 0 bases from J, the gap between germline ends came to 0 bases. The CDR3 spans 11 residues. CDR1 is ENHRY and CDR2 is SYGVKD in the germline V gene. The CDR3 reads CAISDSYEQYF. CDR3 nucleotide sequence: TGTGCCATCAGTGACTCCTACGAGCAGTACTTC.

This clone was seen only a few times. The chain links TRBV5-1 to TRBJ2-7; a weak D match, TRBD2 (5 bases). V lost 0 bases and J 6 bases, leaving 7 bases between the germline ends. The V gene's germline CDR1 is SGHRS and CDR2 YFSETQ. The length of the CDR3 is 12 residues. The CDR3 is CASSLVAGEQYF. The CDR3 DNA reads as TGCGCCAGCAGCTTGGTCGCGGGCGAGCAGTACTTC.

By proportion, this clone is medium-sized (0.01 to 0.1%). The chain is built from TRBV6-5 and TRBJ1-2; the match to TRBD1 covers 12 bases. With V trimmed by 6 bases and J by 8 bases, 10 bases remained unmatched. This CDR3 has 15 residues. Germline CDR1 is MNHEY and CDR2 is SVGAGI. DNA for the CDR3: TGTGCCAGCAGATTCCCTGGGACAGGGGGCTCGGGCTACACCTTC. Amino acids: CASRFPGTGGSGYTF.

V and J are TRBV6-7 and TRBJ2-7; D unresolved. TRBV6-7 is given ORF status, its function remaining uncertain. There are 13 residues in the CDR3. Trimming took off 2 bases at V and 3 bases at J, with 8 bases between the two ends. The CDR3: CASSYGEGYEQYF. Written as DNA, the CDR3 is TGTGCCAGCAGTTACGGGGAAGGCTACGAGCAGTACTTC.

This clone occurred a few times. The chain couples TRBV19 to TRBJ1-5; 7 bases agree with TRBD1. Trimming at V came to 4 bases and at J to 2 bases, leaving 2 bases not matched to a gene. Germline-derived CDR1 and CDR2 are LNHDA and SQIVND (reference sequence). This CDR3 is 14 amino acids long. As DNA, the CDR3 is TGTGCCAGTAGTACAGGACAGGGCAATCAGCCCCAGCATTTT. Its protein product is CASSTGQGNQPQHF.

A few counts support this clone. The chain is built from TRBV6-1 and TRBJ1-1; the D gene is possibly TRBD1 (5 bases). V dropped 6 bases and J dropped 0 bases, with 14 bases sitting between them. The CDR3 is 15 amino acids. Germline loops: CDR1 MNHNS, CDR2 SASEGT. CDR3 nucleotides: TGTGCCAGCAGATGGGGAATAGGGGTGAACACTGAAGCTTTCTTT. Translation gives CASRWGIGVNTEAFF.

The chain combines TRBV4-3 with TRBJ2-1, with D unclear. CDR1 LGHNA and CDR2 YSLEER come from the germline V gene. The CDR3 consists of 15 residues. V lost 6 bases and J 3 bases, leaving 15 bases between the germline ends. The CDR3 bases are TGCGCCAGCAGACGCGAGGTTCCCTACTACAATGAGCAGTTCTTC. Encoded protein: CASRREVPYYNEQFF.

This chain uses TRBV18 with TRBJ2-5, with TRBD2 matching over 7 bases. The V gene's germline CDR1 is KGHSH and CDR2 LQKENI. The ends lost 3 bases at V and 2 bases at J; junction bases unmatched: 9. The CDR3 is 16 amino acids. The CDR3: CASSPAGLAVQETQYF. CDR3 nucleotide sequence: TGTGCCAGCTCACCCGCCGGTCTAGCGGTTCAAGAGACCCAGTACTTC. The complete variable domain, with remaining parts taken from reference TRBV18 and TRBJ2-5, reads NAGVMQNPRHLVRRRGQEARLRCSPMKGHSHVYWYRQLPEEGLKFMVYLQKENIIDESGMPKERFSAEFPKEGPSILRIQQVVRGDSAAYFCASSPAGLAVQETQYFGPGTRLLVL.

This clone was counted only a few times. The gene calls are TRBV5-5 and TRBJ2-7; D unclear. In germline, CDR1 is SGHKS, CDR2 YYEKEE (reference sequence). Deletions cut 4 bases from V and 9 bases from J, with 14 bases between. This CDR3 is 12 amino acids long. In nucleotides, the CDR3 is TGTGCCAGCAGCCCCGTAGGGCTAGGGCAGTACTTC. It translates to CASSPVGLGQYF.

The chain's CDR3 is CASSQEKGGELFF. In DNA form, the CDR3 reads TGCGCCAGCAGCCAAGAGAAGGGCGGGGAGCTGTTTTTT. The chain combines TRBV4-3 with TRBJ2-2; no definite D call. CDR3 length: 13 residues. With 0 bases removed from V and 7 bases from J, the gap between germline ends came to 6 bases. CDR1 and CDR2 (germline): LGHNA, YSLEER.

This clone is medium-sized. CDR3 nucleotide sequence: TGTGCCAGCTCTTCGGGACGACCCTACGAGCAGTACTTC. Its protein product is CASSSGRPYEQYF. The V and J genes are TRBV6-5 and TRBJ2-7; TRBD1 or TRBD2 may be the D gene (5 bases each). CDR3 length equals 13 residues. CDR1 MNHEY and CDR2 SVGAGI come from the germline V gene. Trimming left V 8 bases short and J 2 bases short, with 13 bases between.

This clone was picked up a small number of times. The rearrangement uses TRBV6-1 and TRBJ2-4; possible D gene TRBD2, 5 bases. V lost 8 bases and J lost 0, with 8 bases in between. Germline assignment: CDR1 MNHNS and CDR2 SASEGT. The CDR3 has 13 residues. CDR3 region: CASLDLAKNIQYF. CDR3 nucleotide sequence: TGTGCCAGCCTGGACTTAGCCAAAAACATTCAGTACTTC.

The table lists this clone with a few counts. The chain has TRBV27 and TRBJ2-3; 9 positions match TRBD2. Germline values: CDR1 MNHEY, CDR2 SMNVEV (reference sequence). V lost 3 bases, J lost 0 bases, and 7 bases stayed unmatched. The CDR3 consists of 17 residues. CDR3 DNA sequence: TGTGCCAGCAGTTTGGGCGGGAGCGGGAGGAGCACAGATACGCAGTATTTT. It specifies CASSLGGSGRSTDTQYF.

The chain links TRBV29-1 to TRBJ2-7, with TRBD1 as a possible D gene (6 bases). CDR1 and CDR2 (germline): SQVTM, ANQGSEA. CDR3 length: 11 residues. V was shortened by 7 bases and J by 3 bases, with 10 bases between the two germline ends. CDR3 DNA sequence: TGCAGCGGGGAACAGGGCTACGAGCAGTACTTC. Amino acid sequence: CSGEQGYEQYF.